This record concerns one TCR beta chain sequence. From germline, CDR1 is LNHDA and CDR2 SQIVND (reference sequence). The CDR3 contains 14 residues. The V gene lost 5 bases and the J gene lost 5 bases, with 15 bases spanning the gap. These data originate in a study of blood T cell repertoires in COVID-19. Study context: The United States, Italy and Spain were the sources of the acute and convalescent COVID-19 samples. PBMCs, B-cell-depleted T cells, or T cells provided the cDNA or gDNA that made up the material.

Participant-given clinical history determined each cohort assignment. Original processing methods: Nucleated cell number was recorded as an estimate derived from reference gene primer amplification. Sequencing was performed with immunoSEQ multiplex PCR; in TCRdb, only in-frame clones are kept and a portion is missing. The V and J calls and the clone size are those of that table, but D and trimming were determined from the DNA. The data contain about 300,000 clones, around 87% of them singletons. Specimen: PBMCs or T cells enriched from blood (not recorded which). The chain has TRBV19 and TRBJ1-1; D not resolved. The sequence was obtained from a woman younger than 30 with acute COVID-19. CDR3 bases: TGTGCCAGTAGTCCCCCCCAGTGGAGGACTGAAGCTTTCTTT. It encodes CASSPPQWRTEAFF. Full variable domain (rest looked up from reference TRBV19 and TRBJ1-1): DGGITQSPKYLFRKEGQNVTLSCEQNLNHDAMYWYRQDPGQGLRLIYYSQIVNDFQKGDIAEGYSVSREKKESFPLTVTSAQKNPTAFYLCASSPPQWRTEAFFGQGTRLTVV.